The T cell receptor (beta chain) under discussion was sequenced for a study of blood T cells in healthy people across ages. A sample-barcoded 5' primer and a J-beta primer mix were used in a second PCR of roughly 6 to 12 cycles. TCRdb itself ran the 5' RACE reads through MiXCR, one entry per CDR3 protein. Among 1.8 million or so distinct CDR3 sequences listed, 35% to 50% were seen once. Germline V gene sequence: CDR1 SNHLY, CDR2 FYNNEI. The CDR3 is 12 amino acids. V lost 8 bases to trimming and J lost 3 bases, with 7 bases between them. The chain is built from TRBV2 and TRBJ2-2, with D hard to call. The clonotype originates from a human donor in good health. Sample: blood. The CDR3 DNA reads as TGTGCCAGCGGCTGGGACACCGGGGAGCTGTTTTTT. Translating it yields CASGWDTGELFF.